This T cell receptor beta chain was sequenced during a study of blood T cell repertoires in COVID-19. Study details: Sites in the United States, Italy and Spain provided acute and convalescent COVID-19 samples.

V lost 3 bases and J 1 base, leaving 10 bases between the germline ends. Germline V gene data show CDR1 as LNHDA and CDR2 as SQIVND (reference sequence). The CDR3 has 14 amino acids. Clones were read by immunoSEQ multiplex PCR, and TCRdb kept only the in-frame ones, dropping some. The data show approximately 66,000 clones, 73% seen once. The TCR comes from a man aged 55-75 years with acute or convalescent COVID-19. Sequenced: peripheral blood. V is TRBV19 and J is TRBJ2-7; the D gene is possibly TRBD2 (5 bases). The CDR3 nucleotides read TGTGCCAGTAGTATGAACCGGGGTTCCTACGAGCAGTACTTC. Residues: CASSMNRGSYEQYF.